This T cell receptor beta chain is from a study of long-term antiretroviral therapy in people with HIV. Study-level findings and limits: Compared with controls, HIV repertoires showed narrower CDR3 length ranges.

Survey-level immunoSEQ v3.0 assays were run. Produced via immunoSEQ multiplex PCR; TCRdb's table is partial and in-frame only. The sample yields tens of thousands of clones, about 85% seen once. For this clone: What it recognizes is unknown.

The CDR3 loop spans 14 amino acids. V dropped 4 bases and J dropped 1; count of bases not matched to a gene: 1. Germline V gene lookup returns CDR1 MDHEN and CDR2 SYDVKM. Each donor had at least one pre-ART and at least two post-ART PBMC samples. Samples held 1-10 million cryopreserved PBMC before DNA extraction. The source is a man in his forties with HIV. The V and J genes are TRBV28 and TRBJ1-5; 7 nucleotides line up with TRBD1. Sample: unsorted PBMCs, taken roughly 4.8 years after starting antiretroviral therapy. This CDR3 reads CASSSGQSNQPQHF. Here the CDR3 DNA reads TGTGCCAGCAGTTCGGGACAGAGCAATCAGCCCCAGCATTTT.